This T cell receptor (beta chain) came from a study of shared clonotypes between healthy human individuals. Study-level findings and limits: When compared with the clonotypes that were shared by all four sorted-subset donors, the non-shared clonotypes turned out to have lower generation probabilities.

The CDR3 loop spans 15 amino acids. Germline loops: CDR1 KGHSH, CDR2 LQKENI. After removal of 4 bases from V and 4 bases from J, the junction contained 8 bases not matched to a gene. A note on this clone: The antigen remains undetermined.

TCRdb's table, derived via immunoSEQ multiplex PCR, lists solely in-frame clones and lacks some. The repertoire has roughly 2,300,000 clones, approximately 90% of them found once; the top ten carry about 0.41%. The sequencing input was naive CD4+ T cells from PBMCs. Subset indicated: CD45RA+ positively selected. The TCR comes from a man aged 18-30 years in good health. Some clones in this sample may be carry-over from other donors' samples. J is TRBJ2-3 and V is TRBV18, with 7 bases identical to TRBD2. CDR3 DNA sequence: TGTGCCAGCTCACTACCGACTAGCCTACCAGATACGCAGTATTTT. Translation: CASSLPTSLPDTQYF.